The clone carrying this T cell receptor (beta chain) occurred once. Its target is unknown. The record originates from a study of OX40 agonist ivuxolimab in advanced cancers. Overall study context: The drug used for patients, ivuxolimab, was an agonistic anti-OX40 (CD134) antibody. Study-wide results and caveats: The 0.1-3.0 mg/kg partial responders had among the lowest clonal expansion.

Germline loops: CDR1 LNHDA, CDR2 SQIVND (reference sequence). Unmatched junction bases numbered 10, after V lost 4 bases and J lost 5 bases. The CDR3 is made up of 16 amino acids. Assay used: immunoSEQ multiplex PCR; TCRdb lists only in-frame clones, some missing. In the table there are about 85,000 clones, around 84% of which are singletons. The sequencing used CD4+ or CD8+ T cells sorted from blood, collected in a trial of the OX40 agonist ivuxolimab. This rearrangement joins TRBV19 to TRBJ2-2; 7 bases align to TRBD2. The TCR comes from an adult with an advanced solid tumor such as melanoma, head and neck, liver or kidney cancer. The CDR3 protein is CASSRKAGLYTGELFF. The DNA of the CDR3 is TGTGCCAGTAGTAGAAAGGCGGGACTATATACCGGGGAGCTGTTTTTT.